The 24 T cell receptor beta chains below all came from one sample that was sequenced in a study of CD4 and CD8 cells across lung adenocarcinoma regions listed by TCRdb under 2018. Receptors were amplified or captured by PCR. Sequencing took place on a HiSeq X Ten. TCRdb cleaned the public reads at Q25 with fastp, built clones with MiXCR and kept in-frame beta chains. Each record represents a unique CDR3 protein, reported with the most common genes and DNA among its rows. The sample data list thousands of distinct CDR3 sequences, and 60% to 80% of these were observed just once. The ten most abundant clones make up about 24% of the sample. Material: CD4+ T cells from the center of a lung tumor. What this sample's cell subset or site label stands for: tumor center region. The source is a female donor with lung adenocarcinoma. The CD4 and CD8 labels of this study may be unreliable.

The rearrangement links TRBV11-1 to TRBJ2-5; D possibly corresponds to TRBD1 (6 bases). Germline lookup yields CDR1 SGHAT and CDR2 FQDESV (reference sequence). There are 15 residues in the CDR3. Between the trimmed V and J ends, which lost 1 base and 4 bases, there was a span of 13 bases. The CDR3 loop is CASSLGTVGVETQYF. Here the CDR3 DNA reads TGTGCCAGCAGCTTAGGGACAGTTGGGGTAGAGACCCAGTACTTC.

This rearrangement joins TRBV12-3 or TRBV12-4 to TRBJ2-7; D might be TRBD2 (6 bases). V was pared by 5 bases and J by 2 bases, with 16 bases between. This CDR3 comprises 15 residues. The CDR3 DNA sequence: TGTGCCAGCAGTGTGGGGTCCGGGGGACCCTACGAGCAGTACTTC. It yields the protein CASSVGSGGPYEQYF.

This clonotype was seen more than once but under ten times. The chain combines TRBV12-5 with TRBJ2-5; D gene unclear. Looked up from germline, CDR1 is LGHNT and CDR2 is FRNRAP. The CDR3 runs to 14 residues. Trimming took off 1 base at V and 5 bases at J, with 11 bases between the two ends. The CDR3 region has the DNA TGTGCTAGTGGTTTGGGACCAGTCGGGGAGACCCAGTACTTC. Encoded protein: CASGLGPVGETQYF.

The chain employs TRBV6-1 and TRBJ1-3; no clear D gene. Looked up from germline, CDR1 is MNHNS and CDR2 is SASEGT. V shed 7 bases and J shed 4 bases, with 5 bases lying between them. CDR3 length: 11 residues. The CDR3 nucleotides are TGTGCCAGCAAGGAGGGAAACACCATATATTTT. This codes for CASKEGNTIYF.

This clonotype was seen only a few times. The J gene is TRBJ2-5, the V gene TRBV5-4, with D hard to call. The CDR3 runs 16 residues. Germline values: CDR1 SGHNT, CDR2 YYREEE (reference sequence). The ends were cut back, 3 bases at V and 5 bases at J, with 20 bases in the middle. The CDR3 region is CASSSITGPGVETQYF. The CDR3 DNA reads as TGTGCCAGCAGCTCCATCACCGGGCCAGGTGTGGAGACCCAGTACTTC.

To note about this clonotype: A junction boundary mismatches the germline segment, possibly from a read error. This chain joins TRBV6-1 and TRBJ2-4, with D perhaps matching TRBD1 (6 bases). Germline CDR1 MNHNS, CDR2 SASEGT. This CDR3 comprises 14 residues. CDR3 DNA sequence: TGTGGCAGCTCGGGGCTGGGGGCCAGAAATACTCAGTACTTC. This translates into CGSSGLGARNTQYF.

Of note for this clonotype: One end of the junction is discordant with germline, which a read error may explain. The chain couples TRBV6-1 to TRBJ1-6, with 8 bases aligning to TRBD1. Looked up from germline, CDR1 is MNHNS and CDR2 is SASEGT. The CDR3 sequence is 17 residues long. The CDR3 here is CASSAPTGELYNSPVHF. CDR3 coding DNA: TGTGCCAGCAGTGCCCCGACAGGGGAGCTCTATAATTCACCCGTCCACTTT.

The chain combines TRBV6-5 with TRBJ2-2; the D gene is possibly TRBD2 (6 bases). Trimming shortened V by 0 bases and J by 8 bases, and 19 bases separated the two germline ends. CDR1 is MNHEY and CDR2 is SVGAGI in the germline V gene. This CDR3 comprises 17 residues. DNA for the CDR3: TGTGCCAGCAGTTACTCGGGAACATTAGGAGGGACTGGGGAGCTGTTTTTT. Protein sequence: CASSYSGTLGGTGELFF.

CDR3 DNA: TGTGCCAGCAGTTACTCGCCGGGGACAGCTCAAGAGACCCAGTACTTC. Residues: CASSYSPGTAQETQYF. The chain links TRBV6-5 to TRBJ2-1; TRBD1 matches at 7 bases. The J call may be mistaken, given a closer DNA end match to TRBJ2-5. Looked up from germline, CDR1 is MNHEY and CDR2 is SVGAGI. There are 16 residues in the CDR3.

The CDR3 bases are TGTGCCAGCAGCCAAGTCGGACTAGCGGGAGGGAGGTATACGCAGTATTTT. Translation gives CASSQVGLAGGRYTQYF. The chain has TRBV4-2 and TRBJ2-3, with 15 bases lining up with TRBD2. There are 17 residues in the CDR3. Germline values: CDR1 LGHNA, CDR2 YNFKEQ. After removal of 1 base from V and 7 bases from J, the junction contained 6 bases not matched to a gene.

By share, this clonotype counts as large. The genes are TRBV6-5 and TRBJ2-2, with 11 nucleotides matching TRBD2. The CDR3 totals 16 residues. V lost 4 bases to trimming and J lost 7 bases; unmatched junction nucleotides: 8. Germline V CDR1 and CDR2: MNHEY, SVGAGI. The CDR3 region has the DNA TGTGCCAGCAGTTCGTTAGCGGGAGGGCCCAGCGGGGAGCTGTTTTTT. Protein: CASSSLAGGPSGELFF.

A note on this clonotype: At one of its ends the junction is not consistent with the germline gene, which may arise from a read error. V is TRBV10-3 and J is TRBJ2-1; a weak D match, TRBD2 (7 bases). The CDR3 has 15 amino acids. In germline, CDR1 is ENHRY, CDR2 SYGVKD. The CDR3 sequence is CAGGMGGRGPETQYF. The DNA of the CDR3 is TGTGCCGGGGGAATGGGGGGGCGTGGCCCAGAGACGCAGTATTTC.

Only a few counts were recorded for this clonotype. CDR3 DNA: TGTGCCAGCAGCCAAACAGGGGGCACTGGAAACACCATATATTTT. Its protein product is CASSQTGGTGNTIYF. This chain uses TRBV3-1 with TRBJ1-3; 9 bases are shared with TRBD1. Germline CDR1 and CDR2: LGHDT and YNNKEL (reference sequence). The CDR3 length is 15 residues. V dropped 2 bases and J dropped 2; count of bases not matched to a gene: 1.

The gene calls are TRBV6-1 and TRBJ1-1; possibly TRBD1 for D (6 bases). Germline lookup yields CDR1 MNHNS and CDR2 SASEGT. This CDR3 contains 13 residues. V was pared by 9 bases and J by 4 bases, with 15 bases between. The CDR3 loop is CASRGGYSTEAFF. CDR3 DNA: TGTGCCAGTAGGGGGGGCTATAGCACTGAAGCTTTCTTT.

This clonotype was counted a few times. The V gene is TRBV10-2, the J gene TRBJ2-2; 8 nucleotides align to TRBD1. This CDR3 is 15 amino acids long. V was pared by 6 bases and J by 4 bases, with 7 bases of the junction left unmatched. The germline V gene encodes CDR1 WSHSY and CDR2 SAAADI. In DNA, the CDR3 is TGCGCCAGCAGGCAGGGGGCTCGAGGCACCGGGGAGCTGTTTTTT. It encodes CASRQGARGTGELFF.

This clonotype appeared a few times. The J gene is TRBJ1-2, the V gene TRBV4-3; TRBD1 matches at 11 bases. Trimming cost V 4 bases and J 4 bases; bases outside gene matches: 5. This CDR3 has 15 residues. CDR1 is LGHNA, CDR2 YSLEER, per germline. The CDR3 region has the DNA TGCGCCAGCAGCCCCCGGACAGGGGGCTTCTATGGCTACACCTTC. It codes for CASSPRTGGFYGYTF.

V and J are TRBV7-6 and TRBJ1-3; no reliable D call. CDR3 length: 14 amino acids. In germline, CDR1 is SGHVS, CDR2 FNYEAQ. Trimming cost V 5 bases and J 0 bases, with 8 bases left between them. The CDR3 sequence: CASSPTNSGNTIYF. CDR3 DNA: TGTGCCAGCAGCCCCACCAACTCTGGAAACACCATATATTTT.

This sequence joins TRBV10-1 and TRBJ2-7, with TRBD1 matching 11 bases. Germline V gives CDR1 WNHNN, CDR2 SYGVQD (reference sequence). V lost 11 bases, J lost 9 bases, and 12 bases stayed unmatched. The CDR3 sequence is 13 residues long. The CDR3 DNA is TGCGCCTCCTGGGGACAGGGGGAGCTGGGGCAGTACTTC. This sequence encodes CASWGQGELGQYF.

The rearrangement links TRBV12-3 or TRBV12-4 to TRBJ2-4; D gene ambiguous. The end of the DNA is better explained by TRBJ2-5, so the J call may be wrong. This CDR3 is 14 amino acids long. CDR3 in DNA: TGTGCCAGCAGTTTAGAACAGAGCCAAGAGACCCAGTACTTC. Translated: CASSLEQSQETQYF.

The chain combines TRBV6-1 with TRBJ1-2; 7 nucleotides line up with TRBD1. Germline lookup yields CDR1 MNHNS and CDR2 SASEGT. This CDR3 is 14 amino acids long. The J segment lost 7 bases and the V segment lost 1 base, leaving 6 bases of the junction unmatched. The CDR3 sequence: CASSEGYRGLGYTF. The CDR3 DNA sequence: TGTGCCAGCAGTGAAGGGTACAGGGGTCTTGGCTACACCTTC.

The V gene is TRBV6-1, the J gene TRBJ2-1; a weak D match, TRBD2 (6 bases). Germline assignment: CDR1 MNHNS and CDR2 SASEGT. The CDR3 extends over 11 amino acids. V was shortened by 6 bases and J by 11 bases, with 11 bases between the two germline ends. DNA for the CDR3: TGTGCCAGCAGAACTAGCCGTAAGCAGTTCTTC. Translation gives CASRTSRKQFF.

The gene calls are TRBV4-1 and TRBJ2-5, with D possibly matching TRBD2 (7 bases). The end of the DNA is better explained by TRBJ2-1, so the J call may be wrong. The CDR3 spans 14 residues. Germline CDR1 MGHRA, CDR2 YSYEKL. The CDR3 protein is CASSQVGGPNEQFF. CDR3 coding DNA: TGCGCCAGCAGCCAAGTCGGGGGGCCCAATGAGCAGTTCTTC.

V and J are TRBV7-9 and TRBJ2-1; D gene uncertain. The length of the CDR3 is 14 residues. Germline V gives CDR1 SEHNR, CDR2 FQNEAQ (reference sequence). V shed 0 bases and J shed 1 base, with 4 bases lying between them. In DNA form, the CDR3 reads TGTGCCAGCAGCTTAGCGCGGTCCTACAATGAGCAGTTCTTC. Protein product: CASSLARSYNEQFF.

The rearrangement uses TRBV6-1 and TRBJ2-2; TRBD2 agrees at 11 bases. This CDR3 comprises 16 residues. The J segment lost 7 bases and the V segment lost 7 bases, leaving 11 bases of the junction unmatched. The germline V gene encodes CDR1 MNHNS and CDR2 SASEGT. CDR3 sequence reads: CASNKILAGAGGELFF. For the CDR3, the DNA is TGTGCCAGCAATAAAATACTAGCGGGGGCGGGCGGGGAGCTGTTTTTT.